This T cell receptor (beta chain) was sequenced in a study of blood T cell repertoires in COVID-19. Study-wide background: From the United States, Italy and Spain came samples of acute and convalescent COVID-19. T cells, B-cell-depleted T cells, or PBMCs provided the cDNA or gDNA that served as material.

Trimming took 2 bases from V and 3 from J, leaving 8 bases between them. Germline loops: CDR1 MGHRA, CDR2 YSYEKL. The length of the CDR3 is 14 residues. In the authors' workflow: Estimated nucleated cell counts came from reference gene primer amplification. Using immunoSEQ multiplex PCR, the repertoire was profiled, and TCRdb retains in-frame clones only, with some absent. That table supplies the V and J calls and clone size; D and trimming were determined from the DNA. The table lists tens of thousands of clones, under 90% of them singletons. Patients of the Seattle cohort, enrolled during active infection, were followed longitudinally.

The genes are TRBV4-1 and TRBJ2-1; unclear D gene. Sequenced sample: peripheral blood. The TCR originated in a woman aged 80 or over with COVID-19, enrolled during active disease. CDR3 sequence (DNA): TGCGCCAGCAGCCAACAATCAGTCTACAATGAGCAGTTCTTC. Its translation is CASSQQSVYNEQFF.